This TCR beta chain was captured by sequencing in a study of blood T cell repertoires in COVID-19. Study background: The analysed material was cDNA or gDNA that came from T cells, B-cell-depleted T cells, or PBMCs.

The CDR3 extends over 13 amino acids. Germline-derived CDR1 and CDR2 are SGHRS and YFSETQ. V gave up 5 bases and J gave up 1 base, with 9 bases separating them. Authors' processing steps: Amplifying reference gene primers gave estimates of nucleated cell counts. Only in-frame clones appear in the TCRdb table, and some are missing; sequencing was by immunoSEQ multiplex PCR. The V and J calls and clone size are taken from that table; D and trimming were inferred from the DNA. The data show 150,000 to 200,000 clones, approximately 78% seen once. This clonotype was sampled from a woman aged 80 or older with active or convalescent COVID-19. The gene calls are TRBV5-1 and TRBJ1-2; D is ambiguous. The sample was peripheral blood. CDR3 in DNA: TGCGCCAGCAGTTCGACAAATAACTATGGCTACACCTTC. This codes for CASSSTNNYGYTF. Filled out from reference TRBV5-1 and TRBJ1-2, the complete variable domain reads KAGVTQTPRYLIKTRGQQVTLSCSPISGHRSVSWYQQTPGQGLQFLFEYFSETQRNKGNFPGRFSGRQFSNSRSEMNVSTLELGDSALYLCASSSTNNYGYTFGSGTRLTVV.